These 24 T cell receptor beta chains originate from one sample sequenced in a study of T cells after yellow fever vaccination. MiXCR was run by TCRdb on the 5' RACE reads, yielding one entry per CDR3 protein. This table holds 300,000 to 400,000 distinct CDR3 sequences, about 6.2% found once. The sample in question was PBMCs, obtained 5 days after the yellow fever booster vaccination. These receptors came from a man younger than 45 who received the YFV17D yellow fever vaccine.

This clonotype was seen a few times. The V gene is TRBV5-1, the J gene TRBJ2-3; D remains ambiguous. This CDR3 is 15 amino acids long. Germline CDR1 SGHRS, CDR2 YFSETQ. V was trimmed by 4 bases and J by 2 bases, leaving 14 bases between them. The CDR3 nucleotides read TGCGCCAGCAGCCCTGGGATTGATAACACAGATACGCAGTATTTT. Protein product: CASSPGIDNTDTQYF.

This chain joins TRBV20-1 and TRBJ2-7, with 7 bases lining up with TRBD2. There are 11 residues in the CDR3. V trimming: 4 bases; J trimming: 4 bases; junction bases outside the gene matches: 1. Germline-derived CDR1 and CDR2 are DFQATT and SNEGSKA (reference sequence). The CDR3 DNA is TGCAGTGCTACCGGGGGGTACGAGCAGTACTTC. Translating it yields CSATGGYEQYF.

This clonotype appeared a few times. The chain has TRBV18 and TRBJ2-1; D remains ambiguous. CDR3 length: 12 residues. The germline V and J ends were trimmed by 3 bases and 8 bases, with 8 bases remaining between them. Germline V gene lookup returns CDR1 KGHSH and CDR2 LQKENI. As DNA, the CDR3 is TGTGCCAGCTCACCCAACCTTTATGAGCAGTTCTTC. This gives the protein CASSPNLYEQFF. Full variable domain (remainder filled in from reference TRBV18 and TRBJ2-1): NAGVMQNPRHLVRRRGQEARLRCSPMKGHSHVYWYRQLPEEGLKFMVYLQKENIIDESGMPKERFSAEFPKEGPSILRIQQVVRGDSAAYFCASSPNLYEQFFGPGTRLTVL.

This clonotype was found many times. The rearrangement joins TRBV28 to TRBJ2-7; D gene unclear. CDR3 size: 14 residues. Germline V CDR1 and CDR2: MDHEN, SYDVKM. The V gene lost 2 bases and the J gene lost 2 bases, with 10 bases spanning the gap. CDR3 sequence: CASSLVPDTYEQYF. The CDR3 DNA reads TGTGCCAGCAGTTTAGTTCCAGATACCTACGAGCAGTACTTC.

J is TRBJ2-3 and V is TRBV7-2; a weak D match, TRBD1 (6 bases). Per the germline V gene, CDR1 is SGHTA and CDR2 is FQGNSA. The CDR3 runs 14 residues. Trimming removed 6 bases at V and 14 bases at J, with 24 bases between. Written as DNA, the CDR3 is TGTGCCAGCAGGTCCACCCCGCAAGGTCAGGGGCCGTATTTT. This codes for CASRSTPQGQGPYF.

V is TRBV28 and J is TRBJ2-1, with 7 bases lining up with TRBD2. V was pared by 6 bases and J by 7 bases, with 18 bases of the junction left unmatched. This CDR3 contains 17 residues. Germline-derived CDR1 and CDR2 are MDHEN and SYDVKM. CDR3 DNA sequence: TGTGCCAGCAGACCCCGAACCCTAGCGGATCACCTTAATGAGCAGTTCTTC. Translated, it gives CASRPRTLADHLNEQFF.

The chain joins TRBV7-9 to TRBJ2-5, with a weak D call TRBD2 (7 bases). This CDR3 has 14 amino acids. Trimming stripped 5 bases from V and 4 bases from J, with 14 bases between. Germline V gene lookup returns CDR1 SEHNR and CDR2 FQNEAQ (reference sequence). The CDR3 DNA reads as TGTGCCAGCAGCCGCCGGGGGGACACAGAGACCCAGTACTTC. It specifies CASSRRGDTETQYF.

This clonotype was counted many times. The V call is TRBV5-8, the J call TRBJ2-1; no clear D. CDR3 length: 14 amino acids. V gave up 4 bases and J gave up 0 bases, with 8 bases separating them. Looked up from germline, CDR1 is SGHTS and CDR2 is YDEGEE. The CDR3 DNA reads as TGTGCCAGCAGCCTCGGTGTCTCCTACAATGAGCAGTTCTTC. Its protein is CASSLGVSYNEQFF.

This clonotype was counted between two and nine times. V and J are TRBV23-1 and TRBJ2-3, with TRBD1 identical over 7 bases. TRBV23-1 is an open reading frame, and its role is uncertain. The trim removed 6 bases at V and 0 bases at J, leaving 27 bases unmatched. This CDR3 spans 22 amino acids. The CDR3 spells CASRSNGEGAQGVALSTDTQYF. In DNA form, the CDR3 reads TGCGCCAGCAGATCAAACGGTGAAGGGGCGCAGGGGGTAGCACTCAGCACAGATACGCAGTATTTT.

This clonotype has a handful of counts. The rearrangement links TRBV20-1 to TRBJ1-2; a weak D match, TRBD1 (5 bases). This CDR3 is 14 amino acids long. Germline assignment: CDR1 DFQATT and CDR2 SNEGSKA (reference sequence). V was pared by 0 bases and J by 8 bases, with 16 bases between. As DNA, the CDR3 is TGCAGTGCTAGAGATTCGCCAGGGTATGGGGGCTACACCTTC. Its translation: CSARDSPGYGGYTF.

This clonotype occurred a few times. The chain is built from TRBV5-4 and TRBJ2-3, with 7 nucleotides matching TRBD2. CDR1 SGHNT and CDR2 YYREEE come from the germline V gene (reference sequence). Unmatched junction bases numbered 6, after V lost 4 bases and J lost 4 bases. CDR3 size: 14 residues. CDR3 residues: CASSDKRDADTQYF. As DNA, the CDR3 is TGTGCCAGCAGCGATAAGCGGGACGCAGATACGCAGTATTTT.

This clonotype was counted many times. Mismatch with germline at one junction end may stem from a read error. The chain combines TRBV20-1 with TRBJ2-7; possible D gene TRBD2, 5 bases. Germline values: CDR1 DFQATT, CDR2 SNEGSKA (reference sequence). The CDR3 runs 12 residues. In DNA, the CDR3 is TGCAGTTCTAGAGCGGCCTCGGGAGAGCAGTACTTC. The encoded protein is CSSRAASGEQYF.

The chain carries TRBV7-9 and TRBJ2-5, with unresolved D. CDR3 length equals 13 residues. Germline values: CDR1 SEHNR, CDR2 FQNEAQ (reference sequence). Trimming removed 5 bases at V and 4 bases at J, with 11 bases between. Here the CDR3 reads CASSRLNGETQYF. Written as DNA, the CDR3 is TGTGCCAGCAGCCGCCTGAATGGAGAGACCCAGTACTTC.

This chain uses TRBV5-1 with TRBJ2-6, with TRBD2 as a possible D gene (6 bases). With 5 bases removed from V and 0 bases from J, the gap between germline ends came to 9 bases. This CDR3 has 15 residues. From germline, CDR1 is SGHRS and CDR2 YFSETQ. CDR3 loop: CASSVRDSGANVLTF. For the CDR3, the DNA is TGCGCCAGCAGTGTGCGGGACTCTGGGGCCAACGTCCTGACTTTC.

This clonotype was seen a handful of times. This chain connects TRBV6-5 to TRBJ2-3; 12 positions match TRBD1. Germline V gives CDR1 MNHEY, CDR2 SVGAGI. This CDR3 contains 18 residues. V trimming: 4 bases; J trimming: 3 bases; junction bases outside the gene matches: 11. CDR3 sequence reads: CASSLTLPGQGATDTQYF. Here the CDR3 DNA reads TGTGCCAGCAGTTTAACTTTACCGGGACAGGGGGCAACAGATACGCAGTATTTT.

This clonotype occurred many times. The V gene is TRBV6-6, the J gene TRBJ2-7, with D hard to call. CDR1 is MNHNY, CDR2 SVGAGI, per germline (reference sequence). CDR3 length equals 13 residues. V shed 5 bases and J shed 2 bases, with 10 bases lying between them. In DNA, the CDR3 is TGTGCCAGCAGTGCCGCCCGGGCCTACGAGCAGTACTTC. It is translated as CASSAARAYEQYF.

This clonotype was detected a few times. This chain links TRBV27 with TRBJ2-6, with 8 bases identical to TRBD1. Trimming removed 2 bases from V and 3 bases from J; junction bases left unmatched: 6. The CDR3 loop spans 17 amino acids. Germline V CDR1 and CDR2: MNHEY, SMNVEV (reference sequence). This chain's CDR3 is CASSLATGVFGANVLTF. The CDR3 nucleotides are TGTGCCAGCAGTTTAGCGACAGGGGTATTTGGGGCCAACGTCCTGACTTTC. Full variable domain (missing parts from reference TRBV27 and TRBJ2-6): EAQVTQNPRYLITVTGKKLTVTCSQNMNHEYMSWYRQDPGLGLRQIYYSMNVEVTDKGDVPEGYKVSRKEKRNFPLILESPSPNQTSLYFCASSLATGVFGANVLTFGAGSRLTVL.

V and J are TRBV29-1 and TRBJ2-3; D remains ambiguous. The CDR3 has 12 amino acids. Between the trimmed V and J ends, which lost 2 bases and 4 bases, there was a span of 7 bases. The germline CDR1 and CDR2 sequences are SQVTM and ANQGSEA. CDR3 nucleotide sequence: TGCAGCGTTGAAATAGGTGCAGATACGCAGTATTTT. Protein sequence: CSVEIGADTQYF.

The chain employs TRBV3-1 and TRBJ1-1; D perhaps matches TRBD1 (6 bases). The V and J ends lost 4 bases and 0 bases respectively, with 12 bases between them. CDR1 and CDR2 (germline): LGHDT, YNNKEL (reference sequence). The CDR3 sequence is 15 residues long. CDR3 in DNA: TGTGCCAGCAGCCCAACAGGGACGTTGAACACTGAAGCTTTCTTT. Protein sequence: CASSPTGTLNTEAFF. Supplemented by reference TRBV3-1 and TRBJ1-1, the full variable domain reads DTAVSQTPKYLVTQMGNDKSIKCEQNLGHDTMYWYKQDSKKFLKIMFSYNNKELIINETVPNRFSPKSPDKAHLNLHINSLELGDSAVYFCASSPTGTLNTEAFFGQGTRLTVV.

The table lists this clonotype with many counts. The chain couples TRBV6-2 or TRBV6-3 to TRBJ1-2; D not certain. The CDR3 is 11 residues long. Germline V gene data show CDR1 as MNHEY and CDR2 as SVGEGT. V shed 2 bases and J shed 2 bases, with 0 bases lying between them. CDR3 in amino acids: CASSYNYGYTF. In DNA form, the CDR3 reads TGTGCCAGCAGTTACAACTATGGCTACACCTTC.

The V and J genes are TRBV20-1 and TRBJ2-3; maybe TRBD1 (5 bases). V gave up 2 bases and J gave up 6 bases, with 18 bases separating them. Germline-derived CDR1 and CDR2 are DFQATT and SNEGSKA (reference sequence). The CDR3 sequence is 15 residues long. The CDR3 is CSARQGSLVGDTQYF. CDR3 bases: TGCAGTGCTAGACAGGGCTCCTTAGTGGGGGATACGCAGTATTTT.

A few counts support this clonotype. This chain connects TRBV7-6 to TRBJ2-1, with TRBD2 identical over 8 bases. V was pared by 5 bases and J by 0 bases, with 6 bases of the junction left unmatched. CDR1 and CDR2 (germline): SGHVS, FNYEAQ. There are 16 residues in the CDR3. Written as DNA, the CDR3 is TGTGCCAGCAGCACCCGAGCGGGAGCCTCCTACAATGAGCAGTTCTTC. Translation gives CASSTRAGASYNEQFF. Combining the CDR3 with reference TRBV7-6 and TRBJ2-1 gives the whole variable domain GAGVSQSPRYKVTKRGQDVALRCDPISGHVSLYWYRQALGQGPEFLTYFNYEAQQDKSGLPNDRFSAERPEGSISTLTIQRTEQRDSAMYRCASSTRAGASYNEQFFGPGTRLTVL.

This clonotype came up many times. The chain carries TRBV27 and TRBJ2-7, with TRBD2 matching 8 bases. The CDR3 runs 13 residues. The germline V gene encodes CDR1 MNHEY and CDR2 SMNVEV (reference sequence). With 9 bases clipped from V and 2 bases from J, the junction kept 6 bases outside the gene matches. This CDR3 is CASGAGEPYEQYF. The CDR3 coding sequence is TGTGCCAGTGGAGCGGGAGAACCCTACGAGCAGTACTTC.

This clonotype was detected ten times or more. V is TRBV27 and J is TRBJ2-3, with D possibly being TRBD1 (6 bases). V was pared by 5 bases and J by 4 bases, with 19 bases between. Germline assignment: CDR1 MNHEY and CDR2 SMNVEV (reference sequence). The CDR3 extends over 16 amino acids. The CDR3 coding sequence is TGTGCCAGCAGTCCCTATACCGGTGAGGGGGCAGATACGCAGTATTTT. It translates to CASSPYTGEGADTQYF.